These 11 T cell receptor beta chains share one sample of origin, sequenced in a study of blood T cell repertoires in COVID-19. Profiling relied on immunoSEQ multiplex PCR, and the TCRdb table lists in-frame clones only, not all of them. The repertoire holds 150,000 to 200,000 clones, 65% to 80% seen once, with around 16% in the top ten. Sequencing used PBMCs or T cells enriched from blood (not recorded which). Receptors originate from a woman between 50 and 59 years old with acute COVID-19.

The CDR3 here is CASSYSGQGYSPLHF. Written as DNA, the CDR3 is TGTGCCAGCAGTTACTCCGGACAGGGGTACTCACCCCTCCACTTT. The chain uses TRBV6-2 or TRBV6-3 and TRBJ1-6, with TRBD1 matching over 9 bases. The CDR3 loop spans 15 amino acids. Germline V gene lookup returns CDR1 MNHEY and CDR2 SVGEGT. J was trimmed by 10 bases and V by 0 bases; bases with no gene match: 4.

The chain recombines TRBV16 with TRBJ2-4; 9 bases are a match to TRBD2. The CDR3 consists of 19 residues. The V gene end was trimmed by 5 bases and the J gene end by 2 bases; junction bases not matched to a gene: 16. Germline CDR1 reads KGHSY; CDR2 reads FQNENV. CDR3 coding DNA: TGTGCCAGCAGCGCTGAGCCCCCAGCGGGGGGTGCGTCCAAAAACATTCAGTACTTC. This sequence encodes CASSAEPPAGGASKNIQYF. Looking up the rest from reference TRBV16 and TRBJ2-4 gives the full variable domain: GEEVAQTPKHLVRGEGQKAKLYCAPIKGHSYVFWYQQVLKNEFKFLISFQNENVFDETGMPKERFSAKCLPNSPCSLEIQATKLEDSAVYFCASSAEPPAGGASKNIQYFGAGTRLSVL.

This rearrangement joins TRBV12-3 or TRBV12-4 to TRBJ2-7; D is possibly TRBD1 (5 bases). This CDR3 spans 13 amino acids. V gave up 4 bases and J gave up 5 bases, with 12 bases separating them. CDR3 DNA sequence: TGTGCCAGCAGTTCTCAGGGCCCGGACGAGCAGTACGTC. It yields the protein CASSSQGPDEQYV.

This clone was counted between two and nine times. The V and J genes are TRBV7-8 and TRBJ2-4, with a weak D call TRBD2 (6 bases). Germline assignment: CDR1 SGHVS and CDR2 FQNEAQ. This CDR3 spans 17 amino acids. Trimming removed 5 bases from V and 6 bases from J, with 23 bases in between. This CDR3 reads CASSLVGDFGAGNIQYF. In nucleotides, the CDR3 is TGTGCCAGCAGCCTAGTCGGGGACTTTGGGGCAGGAAACATTCAGTACTTC.

V gene TRBV5-1 combines with J gene TRBJ2-2; 11 bases match TRBD2. With 2 bases clipped from V and 4 bases from J, the junction kept 7 bases outside the gene matches. This CDR3 comprises 17 residues. Per germline, CDR1 SGHRS and CDR2 YFSETQ. For the CDR3, the DNA is TGCGCCAGCAGCTTAGCTAGCGGGGGGCGGCGCACCGGGGAGCTGTTTTTT. Amino acid sequence: CASSLASGGRRTGELFF.

The chain joins TRBV5-6 to TRBJ1-6; TRBD1 might be the D (5 bases). CDR1 SGHDT and CDR2 YYEEEE come from the germline V gene. V lost 1 base to trimming and J lost 7 bases, with 12 bases between them. This CDR3 comprises 15 residues. CDR3 loop: CASSLPQGQNSPLHF. DNA of the CDR3: TGTGCCAGCAGCTTGCCGCAGGGTCAAAATTCACCCCTCCACTTT.

The V and J genes are TRBV5-3 and TRBJ2-7; perhaps TRBD1 as D (5 bases). TRBV5-3 is an ORF, and what it does is uncertain. V lost 0 bases and J lost 9, with 10 bases in between. CDR3 length: 12 amino acids. The CDR3, as DNA: TGTGCCAGAAGCTTGGGGGCAGGGCGGCAGTACGTC. It yields the protein CARSLGAGRQYV.

The V and J genes are TRBV6-5 and TRBJ2-7; TRBD1 agrees at 8 bases. The CDR3 is 15 residues long. CDR1 MNHEY and CDR2 SVGAGI come from the germline V gene. V lost 2 bases and J lost 4; bases outside the gene matches: 7. CDR3 in amino acids: CASSYSGQGAYEQYV. The DNA for the CDR3 is TGTGCCAGCAGTTACAGCGGACAGGGAGCTTACGAGCAGTACGTC.

There are a few counts of this clone. The chain's CDR3 is CASSLSGQGILGGYTF. The CDR3, as DNA: TGTGCCAGCAGTTTATCCGGCCAGGGGATACTGGGTGGCTACACCTTC. The V call is TRBV28, the J call TRBJ1-2, with D possibly TRBD1 on 6 matching bases. CDR1 MDHEN and CDR2 SYDVKM come from the germline V gene. This CDR3 is 16 amino acids long. Deletions cut 1 base from V and 7 bases from J, with 19 bases between.

The chain links TRBV6-6 to TRBJ1-1, with D hard to call. Trimming removed 6 bases from V and 0 bases from J, with 11 bases in between. The CDR3 consists of 14 residues. Germline values: CDR1 MNHNY, CDR2 SVGAGI (reference sequence). CDR3 loop: CASRVGSMNTEAFF. The CDR3 region has the DNA TGTGCCAGCAGGGTGGGCAGCATGAACACTGAAGCTTTCTTT.

The V and J genes are TRBV3-1 (or the pseudogene TRBV3-2) and TRBJ1-2; 10 nucleotides agree with TRBD1. The germline CDR1 and CDR2 sequences are LGHDT and YNNKEL (reference sequence). J gave up 3 bases and V 4 bases, and 8 bases lay outside the gene matches. The CDR3 extends over 16 amino acids. DNA for the CDR3: TGTGCCAGCAGCCCCAGTGACAGGGGGCAATACTATGGCTACACCTTC. Residues: CASSPSDRGQYYGYTF.